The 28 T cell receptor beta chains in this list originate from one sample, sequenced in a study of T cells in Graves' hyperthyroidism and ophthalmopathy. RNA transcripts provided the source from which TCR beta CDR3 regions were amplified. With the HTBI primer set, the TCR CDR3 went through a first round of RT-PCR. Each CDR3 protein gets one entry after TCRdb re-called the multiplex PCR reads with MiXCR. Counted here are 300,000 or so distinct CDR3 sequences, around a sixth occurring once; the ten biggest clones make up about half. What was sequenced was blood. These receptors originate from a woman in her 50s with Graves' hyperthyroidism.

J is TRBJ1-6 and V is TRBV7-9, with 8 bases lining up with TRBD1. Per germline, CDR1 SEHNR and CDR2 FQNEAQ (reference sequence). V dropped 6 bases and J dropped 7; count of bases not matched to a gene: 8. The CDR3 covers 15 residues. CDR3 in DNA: TGTGCCAGCAGTTTGCAGGGGGCAGGGAATTCACCCCTCCACTTT. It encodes CASSLQGAGNSPLHF.

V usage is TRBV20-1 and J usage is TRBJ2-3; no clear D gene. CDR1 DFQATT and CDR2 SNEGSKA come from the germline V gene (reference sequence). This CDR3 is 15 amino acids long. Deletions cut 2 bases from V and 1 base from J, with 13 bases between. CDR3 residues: CSARTNSQGTDTQYF. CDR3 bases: TGCAGTGCTAGAACAAATAGCCAGGGCACAGATACGCAGTATTTT.

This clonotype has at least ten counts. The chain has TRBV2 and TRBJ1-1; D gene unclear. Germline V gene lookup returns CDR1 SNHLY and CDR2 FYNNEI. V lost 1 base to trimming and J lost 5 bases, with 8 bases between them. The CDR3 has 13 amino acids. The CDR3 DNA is TGTGCCAGCAGTGAAGGACTGATGACTGAAGCTTTCTTT. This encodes CASSEGLMTEAFF.

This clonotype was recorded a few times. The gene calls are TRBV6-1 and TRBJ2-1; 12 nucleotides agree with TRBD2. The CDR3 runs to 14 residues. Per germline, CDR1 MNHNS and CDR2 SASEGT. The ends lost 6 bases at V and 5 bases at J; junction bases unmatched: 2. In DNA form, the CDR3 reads TGTGCCAGCAGGCTAGCGGGAGGGGACAATGAGCAGTTCTTC. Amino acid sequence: CASRLAGGDNEQFF.

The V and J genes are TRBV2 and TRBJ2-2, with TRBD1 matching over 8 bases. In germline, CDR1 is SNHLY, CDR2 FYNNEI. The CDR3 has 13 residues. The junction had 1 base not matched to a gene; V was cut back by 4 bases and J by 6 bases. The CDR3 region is CASSGQGPGELFF. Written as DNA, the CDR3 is TGTGCCAGCAGTGGACAGGGGCCCGGGGAGCTGTTTTTT.

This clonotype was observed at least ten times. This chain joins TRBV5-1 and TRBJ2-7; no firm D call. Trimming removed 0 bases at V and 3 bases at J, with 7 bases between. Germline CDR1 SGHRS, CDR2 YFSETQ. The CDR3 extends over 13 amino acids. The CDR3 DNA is TGCGCCAGCAGCTTGGAGGGCGACTACGAGCAGTACTTC. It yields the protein CASSLEGDYEQYF.

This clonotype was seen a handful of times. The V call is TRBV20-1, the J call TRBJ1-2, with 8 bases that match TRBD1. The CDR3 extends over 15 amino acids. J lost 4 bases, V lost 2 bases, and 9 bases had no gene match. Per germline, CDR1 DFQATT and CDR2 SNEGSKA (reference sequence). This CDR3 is CSARQGTGGIYGYTF. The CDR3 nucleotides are TGCAGTGCTAGACAAGGGACAGGAGGGATCTATGGCTACACCTTC.

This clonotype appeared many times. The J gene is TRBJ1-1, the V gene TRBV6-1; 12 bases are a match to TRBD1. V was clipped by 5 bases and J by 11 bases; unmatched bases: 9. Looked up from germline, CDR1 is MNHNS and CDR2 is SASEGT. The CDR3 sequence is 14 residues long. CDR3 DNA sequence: TGTGCCAGCAGTAAAAGGGACAGGGGGCGCAGCGCTTTCTTT. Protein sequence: CASSKRDRGRSAFF.

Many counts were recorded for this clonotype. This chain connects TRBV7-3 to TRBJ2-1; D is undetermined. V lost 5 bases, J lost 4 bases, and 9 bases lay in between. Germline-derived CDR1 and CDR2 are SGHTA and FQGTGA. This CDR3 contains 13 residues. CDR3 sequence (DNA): TGTGCCAGCAGCCCTGGGGTTTACAATGAGCAGTTCTTC. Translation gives CASSPGVYNEQFF.

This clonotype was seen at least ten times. The CDR3 DNA sequence: TGTGCCAGCAGCTTGTCTCGACTAGCGGAGAACAATGAGCAGTTCTTC. Protein sequence: CASSLSRLAENNEQFF. The chain joins TRBV5-5 to TRBJ2-1; the match to TRBD2 covers 9 bases. The V gene's germline CDR1 is SGHKS and CDR2 YYEKEE (reference sequence). The ends lost 1 base at V and 5 bases at J; junction bases unmatched: 7. The CDR3 runs to 16 residues.

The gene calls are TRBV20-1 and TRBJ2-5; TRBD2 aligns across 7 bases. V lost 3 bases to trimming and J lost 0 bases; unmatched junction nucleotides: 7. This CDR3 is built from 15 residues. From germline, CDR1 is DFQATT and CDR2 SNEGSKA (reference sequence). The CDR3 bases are TGCAGTGCTAGGGGGGGGACTAACAACCAAGAGACCCAGTACTTC. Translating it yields CSARGGTNNQETQYF.

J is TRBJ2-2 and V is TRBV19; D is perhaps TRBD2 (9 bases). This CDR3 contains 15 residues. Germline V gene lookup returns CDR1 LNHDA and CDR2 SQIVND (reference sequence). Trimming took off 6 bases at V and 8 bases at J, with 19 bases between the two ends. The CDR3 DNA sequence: TGTGCCAGTAGAGAAAGCGGGAGGACAGGGGGGGAGCTGTTTTTT. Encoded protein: CASRESGRTGGELFF.

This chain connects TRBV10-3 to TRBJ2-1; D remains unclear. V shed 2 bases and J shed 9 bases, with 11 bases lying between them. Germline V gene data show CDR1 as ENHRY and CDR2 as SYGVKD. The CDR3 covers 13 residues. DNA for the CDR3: TGTGCCATCAGTGAGGCTTCATCGGCTGAGCAGTTCTTC. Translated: CAISEASSAEQFF.

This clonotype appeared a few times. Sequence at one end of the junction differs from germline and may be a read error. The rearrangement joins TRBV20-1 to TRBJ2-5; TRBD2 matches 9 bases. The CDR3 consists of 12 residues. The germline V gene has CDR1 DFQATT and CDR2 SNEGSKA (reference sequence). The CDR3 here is CSELAGSSVQHF. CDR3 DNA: TGCAGTGAGCTAGCGGGATCTAGCGTACAGCACTTC.

The CDR3 DNA reads TGTGCCACCAGCAGTTCAAATGGGGACCCGCCGGACTATGGCTACACCTTC. Its protein product is CATSSSNGDPPDYGYTF. The chain links TRBV15 to TRBJ1-2; D may be TRBD1 (5 bases). The CDR3 sequence is 17 residues long. CDR1 LNHNV and CDR2 YYDKDF come from the germline V gene (reference sequence). V was clipped by 3 bases and J by 3 bases, with 20 bases between them.

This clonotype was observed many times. The CDR3 is CASSGATGGLRGEQFF. CDR3 DNA sequence: TGCGCCAGCAGCGGAGCGACAGGGGGGCTAAGGGGTGAGCAGTTCTTC. The V and J genes are TRBV5-1 and TRBJ2-1, with 9 bases aligning to TRBD1. The V segment lost 4 bases and the J segment 9 bases; nucleotides outside the gene matches: 14. Germline V gives CDR1 SGHRS, CDR2 YFSETQ. CDR3 length: 16 amino acids.

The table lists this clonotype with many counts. The CDR3 DNA sequence: TGTGCCAGCACCGAGACAGGGGATAACACTGAAGCTTTCTTT. Translating gives CASTETGDNTEAFF. The chain recombines TRBV12-3 or TRBV12-4 with TRBJ1-1, with 8 bases fitting TRBD1. The junction had 6 bases not matched to a gene; V was cut back by 7 bases and J by 2 bases. The CDR3 extends over 14 amino acids.

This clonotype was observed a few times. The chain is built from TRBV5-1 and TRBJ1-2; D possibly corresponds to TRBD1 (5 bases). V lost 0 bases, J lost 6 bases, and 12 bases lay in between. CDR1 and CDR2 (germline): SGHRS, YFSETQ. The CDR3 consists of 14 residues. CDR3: CASSLGAGRDGYTF. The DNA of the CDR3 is TGCGCCAGCAGCTTGGGGGCAGGGAGAGATGGCTACACCTTC.

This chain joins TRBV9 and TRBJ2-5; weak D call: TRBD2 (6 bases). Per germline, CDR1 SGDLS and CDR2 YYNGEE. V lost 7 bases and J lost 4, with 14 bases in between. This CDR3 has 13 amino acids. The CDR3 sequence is CASGSGRGETQYF. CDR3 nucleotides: TGTGCCAGCGGTAGCGGAAGGGGAGAGACCCAGTACTTC.

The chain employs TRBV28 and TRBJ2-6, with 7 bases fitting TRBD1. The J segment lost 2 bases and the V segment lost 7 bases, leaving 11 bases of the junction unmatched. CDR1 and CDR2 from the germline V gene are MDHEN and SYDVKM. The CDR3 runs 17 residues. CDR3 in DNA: TGTGCCAGCACCTCTGGGGACAGCTCAGCTGGGGCCAACGTCCTGACTTTC. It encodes CASTSGDSSAGANVLTF. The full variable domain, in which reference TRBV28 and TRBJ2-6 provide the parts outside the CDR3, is DVKVTQSSRYLVKRTGEKVFLECVQDMDHENMFWYRQDPGLGLRLIYFSYDVKMKEKGDIPEGYSVSREKKERFSLILESASTNQTSMYLCASTSGDSSAGANVLTFGAGSRLTVL.

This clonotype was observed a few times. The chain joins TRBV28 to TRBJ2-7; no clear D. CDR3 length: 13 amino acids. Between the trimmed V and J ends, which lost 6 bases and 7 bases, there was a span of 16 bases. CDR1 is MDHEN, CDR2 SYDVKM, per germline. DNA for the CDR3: TGTGCCAGCAGCGGACGGGTATTTCGAGAGCAGTACTTC. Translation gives CASSGRVFREQYF.

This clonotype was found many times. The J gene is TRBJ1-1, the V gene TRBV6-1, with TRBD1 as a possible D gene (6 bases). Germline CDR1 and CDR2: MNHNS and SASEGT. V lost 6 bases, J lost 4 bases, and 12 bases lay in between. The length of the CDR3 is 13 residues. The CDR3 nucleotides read TGTGCCAGCAGACTACAGGGAGGCACTGAAGCTTTCTTT. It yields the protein CASRLQGGTEAFF.

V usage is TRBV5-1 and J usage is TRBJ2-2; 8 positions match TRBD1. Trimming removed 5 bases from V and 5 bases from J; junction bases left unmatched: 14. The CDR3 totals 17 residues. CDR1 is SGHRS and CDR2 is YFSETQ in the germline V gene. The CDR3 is CASRPPPDRVGTGELFF. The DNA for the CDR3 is TGCGCCAGCAGACCCCCCCCGGACAGGGTCGGTACCGGGGAGCTGTTTTTT.

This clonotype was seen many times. The CDR3 loop reads CSAKTDSYEQYF. The CDR3 coding sequence is TGCAGTGCTAAGACGGATTCCTACGAGCAGTACTTC. This chain links TRBV20-1 with TRBJ2-7; no clear D. Trimming removed 4 bases from V and 1 base from J, with 8 bases in between. Germline CDR1 DFQATT, CDR2 SNEGSKA (reference sequence). The CDR3 contains 12 residues.

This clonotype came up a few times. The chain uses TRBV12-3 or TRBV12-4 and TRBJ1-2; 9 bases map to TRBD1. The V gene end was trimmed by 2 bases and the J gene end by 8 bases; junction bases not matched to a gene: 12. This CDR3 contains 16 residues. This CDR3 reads CASSLSRTGAKEGYTF. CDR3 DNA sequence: TGTGCCAGCAGTTTAAGTAGGACAGGGGCCAAAGAGGGCTACACCTTC.

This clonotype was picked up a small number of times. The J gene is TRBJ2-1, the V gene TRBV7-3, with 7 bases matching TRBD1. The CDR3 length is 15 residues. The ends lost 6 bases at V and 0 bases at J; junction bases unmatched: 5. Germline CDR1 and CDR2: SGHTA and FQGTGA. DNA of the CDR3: TGTGCCAGCAGTCTGACAGGGAACTCCTACAATGAGCAGTTCTTC. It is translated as CASSLTGNSYNEQFF.

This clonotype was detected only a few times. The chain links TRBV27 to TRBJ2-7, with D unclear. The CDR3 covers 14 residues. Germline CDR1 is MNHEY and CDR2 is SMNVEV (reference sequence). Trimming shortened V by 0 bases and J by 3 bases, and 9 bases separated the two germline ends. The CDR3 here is CASSLSPKHYEQYF. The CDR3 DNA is TGTGCCAGCAGTTTATCTCCGAAGCACTACGAGCAGTACTTC.

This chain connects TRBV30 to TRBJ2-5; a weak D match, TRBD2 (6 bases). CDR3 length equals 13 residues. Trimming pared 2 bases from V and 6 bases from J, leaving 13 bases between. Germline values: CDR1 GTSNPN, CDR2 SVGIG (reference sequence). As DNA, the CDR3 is TGTGCCTGGAGTCCCTTCGGAGGGAAGACCCAGTACTTC. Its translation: CAWSPFGGKTQYF.